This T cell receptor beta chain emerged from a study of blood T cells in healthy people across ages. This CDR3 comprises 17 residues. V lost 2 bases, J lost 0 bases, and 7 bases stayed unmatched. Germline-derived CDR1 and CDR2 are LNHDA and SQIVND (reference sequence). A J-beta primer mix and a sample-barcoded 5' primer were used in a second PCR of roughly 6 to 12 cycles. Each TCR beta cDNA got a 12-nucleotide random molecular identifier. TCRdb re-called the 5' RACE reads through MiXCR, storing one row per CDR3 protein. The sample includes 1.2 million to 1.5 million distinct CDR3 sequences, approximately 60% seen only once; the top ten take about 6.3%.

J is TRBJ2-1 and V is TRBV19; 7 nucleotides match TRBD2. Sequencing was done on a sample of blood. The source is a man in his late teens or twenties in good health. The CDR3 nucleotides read TGTGCCAGTAGTATATCCCTAGCGGAAATCTCCTACAATGAGCAGTTCTTC. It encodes CASSISLAEISYNEQFF.